The present entry profiles one T cell receptor (beta chain) with its context. Its antigen is unknown. Treatment here: approximately nine-day PBMC culture with coronavirus spike peptide pools or control peptides (ViraFEST assay). This entry is derived from a study of vaccination and CD4 T cells after COVID-19. Background on the study: Stimulation used overlapping spike peptides from SARS-CoV-2, HCoV-NL63, HCoV-OC43 and HCoV-229E.

Between the trimmed V and J ends, which lost 5 bases and 3 bases, there was a span of 17 bases. This CDR3 spans 16 amino acids. Germline CDR1 LNHDA, CDR2 SQIVND (reference sequence). Cultured CD4+ T cells had their DNA profiled by the Oncomine TCR Beta short-read assay. TCRdb re-called the PCR reads through MiXCR, storing one row per CDR3 protein. The sample has more than 9,500 distinct CDR3 sequences; 40% to 60% are singletons. The J gene is TRBJ1-5, the V gene TRBV19; a possible D gene is TRBD1 (5 bases). This clonotype was sampled from a human donor who had recovered from COVID-19. The source material was CD4+ T cells from blood, cultured in vitro. The CDR3 here is CASSSTGQGVNQPQHF. CDR3 nucleotide sequence: TGTGCCAGTAGTTCCACGGGGCAGGGCGTCAATCAGCCCCAGCATTTT.